This entry concerns a single TCR beta chain. As yet, its antigen is unknown. A second PCR, run for roughly 6 to 11 cycles, used a sample-barcoded 5' primer plus a J-beta primer mix. TCRdb ran MiXCR on the 5' RACE reads and lists one entry per CDR3 protein. The sample lists hundreds of thousands of distinct CDR3 sequences, 45% to 50% occurring once. The CDR3 covers 14 residues. Germline CDR1 reads SQVTM; CDR2 reads ANQGSEA. V lost 4 bases to trimming and J lost 3 bases, with 14 bases between them. The data stem from a study of blood T cells in healthy people across ages. Overall study findings and caveats: Estimates based on one million T cells were treated as lower bounds.

The rearrangement joins TRBV29-1 to TRBJ2-3; D uncertain. Sequencing was performed on blood. This TCR was sampled from a woman in her fifties or sixties in good health. The CDR3: CSVALGTPTDTQYF. The CDR3 nucleotides read TGCAGCGTTGCTTTGGGCACCCCAACAGATACGCAGTATTTT.